The 13 T cell receptor beta chains listed next were all sequenced from one sample in a study of T cell responses to AZD1222 COVID-19 vaccine. Assay: immunoSEQ multiplex PCR; the TCRdb copy retains only in-frame clones and omits some. The sample records 120,000 to 150,000 clones, 85% to 95% being singletons. This specimen consisted of peripheral blood, obtained on day 0 of AZD1222 vaccination. The source is an adult in good health.

This rearrangement joins TRBV19 to TRBJ1-2; 8 bases are a match to TRBD1. The V gene's germline CDR1 is LNHDA and CDR2 SQIVND (reference sequence). This CDR3 contains 14 residues. Trimming at V came to 7 bases and at J to 3 bases, leaving 7 bases not matched to a gene. For the CDR3, the DNA is TGTGCCAGTAACGAACAGACAGGGGACTATGGCTACACCTTC. It encodes CASNEQTGDYGYTF.

This chain uses TRBV27 with TRBJ2-2, with D tentatively TRBD2 (7 bases). CDR3 length: 15 residues. V lost 6 bases to trimming and J lost 2 bases, with 13 bases between them. Germline V gene data show CDR1 as MNHEY and CDR2 as SMNVEV (reference sequence). CDR3 loop: CASRGGGGNTGELFF. CDR3 coding DNA: TGTGCCAGCAGAGGAGGGGGGGGCAACACCGGGGAGCTGTTTTTT.

V usage is TRBV19 and J usage is TRBJ1-6; a weak D match, TRBD1 (6 bases). The CDR3 extends over 15 amino acids. Germline CDR1 and CDR2: LNHDA and SQIVND (reference sequence). V lost 0 bases to trimming and J lost 7 bases, with 10 bases between them. DNA of the CDR3: TGTGCCAGTAGTATAGACCCCAGGGGCAATTCACCCCTCCACTTT. This sequence encodes CASSIDPRGNSPLHF.

The rearrangement links TRBV10-3 to TRBJ2-7, with TRBD1 matching over 8 bases. The CDR3 runs 14 residues. The germline gives CDR1 ENHRY, CDR2 SYGVKD. Unmatched junction bases numbered 8, after V lost 5 bases and J lost 5 bases. CDR3 loop: CAISSNGQGDEQYF. As DNA, the CDR3 is TGTGCCATCAGTTCCAACGGACAGGGTGACGAGCAGTACTTC.

This chain uses TRBV5-1 with TRBJ1-3, with 9 bases fitting TRBD1. The ends lost 3 bases at V and 0 bases at J; junction bases unmatched: 1. The CDR3 sequence is 15 residues long. Germline values: CDR1 SGHRS, CDR2 YFSETQ. CDR3 sequence: CASSSGQGSGNTIYF. The CDR3, as DNA: TGCGCCAGCAGCTCGGGACAGGGCTCTGGAAACACCATATATTTT.

The chain uses TRBV7-9 and TRBJ2-3, with D unresolved. The CDR3 runs 16 residues. CDR1 is SEHNR, CDR2 FQNEAQ, per germline (reference sequence). V was pared by 4 bases and J by 1 base, with 15 bases between. CDR3 loop: CASSSPDASGTDTQYF. The CDR3 coding sequence is TGTGCCAGCAGCTCCCCTGACGCATCTGGCACAGATACGCAGTATTTT.

This clone occurred once. The CDR3 nucleotides are TGCGCCAGCAGCTTGGAGGGATCTGGAAACACCATATATTTT. This translates into CASSLEGSGNTIYF. The chain is built from TRBV5-1 and TRBJ1-3, with unresolved D. Trimming cost V 0 bases and J 1 base, with 5 bases left between them. The CDR3 runs to 14 residues. Germline values: CDR1 SGHRS, CDR2 YFSETQ.

The genes are TRBV5-1 and TRBJ2-3; possibly TRBD1 for D (6 bases). The V gene's germline CDR1 is SGHRS and CDR2 YFSETQ. This CDR3 comprises 17 residues. Trimming left V 0 bases short and J 0 bases short, with 14 bases between. The DNA for the CDR3 is TGCGCCAGCAGCTTGGGGCGGACAGACACTAGCACAGATACGCAGTATTTT. Its protein product is CASSLGRTDTSTDTQYF.

The chain has TRBV4-2 and TRBJ2-7, with 7 bases lining up with TRBD1. In germline, CDR1 is LGHNA, CDR2 YNFKEQ. V was clipped by 8 bases and J by 2 bases; unmatched bases: 3. The CDR3 contains 12 residues. This CDR3 is CASGQATYEQYF. The CDR3 region has the DNA TGTGCCAGCGGACAGGCGACCTACGAGCAGTACTTC.

CDR3 nucleotides: TGTGCCAGCAGCCGGATAAAGACAGGGGCGGTCTATGGCTACACCTTC. It translates to CASSRIKTGAVYGYTF. The chain has TRBV4-2 and TRBJ1-2; 8 nucleotides match TRBD1. V gave up 4 bases and J gave up 4 bases; unmatched junction bases: 11. CDR1 and CDR2 (germline): LGHNA, YNFKEQ. This CDR3 has 16 residues.

This sequence joins TRBV2 and TRBJ1-6, with a possible D match to TRBD1 (6 bases). Between the trimmed V and J ends, which lost 5 bases and 8 bases, there was a span of 10 bases. This CDR3 contains 13 residues. Germline V CDR1 and CDR2: SNHLY, FYNNEI. The CDR3 DNA is TGTGCCAGCAGTCGGGACACAGATTCACCCCTCCACTTT. Amino acids: CASSRDTDSPLHF.

V is TRBV5-1 and J is TRBJ2-3; the D is unclear. The length of the CDR3 is 16 residues. Looked up from germline, CDR1 is SGHRS and CDR2 is YFSETQ. Trimming took off 0 bases at V and 0 bases at J, with 11 bases between the two ends. The CDR3 sequence: CASSLVVGSSTDTQYF. The CDR3 DNA follows: TGCGCCAGCAGCTTGGTAGTAGGATCTAGCACAGATACGCAGTATTTT.

The chain joins TRBV12-3 or TRBV12-4 to TRBJ1-6, with D maybe TRBD1 (5 bases). The CDR3 runs to 13 residues. The germline V and J ends were trimmed by 3 bases and 10 bases, with 10 bases remaining between them. The CDR3 protein is CASSFQGESPLHF. Written as DNA, the CDR3 is TGTGCCAGCAGTTTCCAGGGAGAATCACCCCTCCACTTT.